At least ten counts were recorded for the clone carrying this T cell receptor (beta chain). Antigen unknown. CDR1 and CDR2 from the germline V gene are MDHEN and SYDVKM. The V and J ends lost 4 bases and 0 bases respectively, with 15 bases between them. The CDR3 has 16 amino acids. This sample stems from a study of T cells in Graves' hyperthyroidism and ophthalmopathy. Study-wide context: Peripheral blood was secured at the point of initial diagnosis, before any treatment. Study results and caveats: Within blood appeared most thyroid clonotypes that had expanded above 0.001.

Amplification targeted TCR beta CDR3 regions from RNA transcripts. Initially, a first-round RT-PCR of the TCR CDR3 employed the HTBI primer set. TCRdb used MiXCR to reprocess the multiplex PCR reads, holding one entry per CDR3 protein. The table lists about 340,000 distinct CDR3 sequences, around 20% of them singletons. Disease duration under 2 months; hyperthyroidism patients were aged 18 to 65. V and J are TRBV28 and TRBJ1-1; no reliable D call. Sequenced material: blood. The TCR sequence derives from a woman aged 50 to 65 with Graves' hyperthyroidism. CDR3 region: CASSSISWTVNTEAFF. Here the CDR3 DNA reads TGTGCCAGCAGTTCCATATCGTGGACGGTGAACACTGAAGCTTTCTTT.